A selection of T cell receptor beta chains follows, all from one sample in a study of tumor-infiltrating lymphocytes in primary liver carcinoma. TCRdb reprocessed the multiplex PCR reads with MiXCR, giving one entry per CDR3 protein. Of 180,000 or so distinct CDR3 sequences in the sample, roughly three fifths were seen once. Sequencing input: peripheral blood. The receptors derive from a man in his forties with primary liver carcinoma and hepatitis B virus infection. Both conserved end residues are part of each CDR3. The D gene is left open where the match is weak. Not every row has a clone size; where given, it reads once, few, many or a size class.

size: NA; V: TRBV11-2; J: TRBJ2-5; D: NA; DNA: TGTGCCAGCAGCTTTGAGGGGGGGGTACAAGAGACCCAGTACTTC; CDR3: CASSFEGGVQETQYF
size: few; V: TRBV12-3/TRBV12-4; J: TRBJ2-7; D: NA; DNA: TGTGCCAGCAGTTCTGCTTCGGGCTACGAGCAGTACTTC; CDR3: CASSSASGYEQYF
size: NA; V: TRBV29-1; J: TRBJ2-1; D: TRBD2; DNA: TGCAGCATGGGTAGCGGGCTTTACAATGAGCAGTTCTTC; CDR3: CSMGSGLYNEQFF
size: many; V: TRBV11-2; J: TRBJ1-6; D: NA; DNA: TGTGCCAGCAGCTTATGGGGGGGCCCGGAGGTCTCACCCCTCCACTTT; CDR3: CASSLWGGPEVSPLHF
size: NA; V: TRBV10-3; J: TRBJ2-5; D: TRBD2; DNA: TGTGCCATCAGTTCAGGACTAGCGGGCGGAGAGACCCAGTACTTC; CDR3: CAISSGLAGGETQYF
size: once; V: TRBV11-2; J: TRBJ2-1; D: NA; DNA: TGTGCCAGCAACTTAGATAGCTGGAGGGCCGGGAGAGATGAGCAGTTCTTC; CDR3: CASNLDSWRAGRDEQFF
size: NA; V: TRBV6-1; J: TRBJ1-5; D: NA; DNA: TGTGCCAGCAGGCCGAATCACGGGCGAGGCAATCAGCCCCAGCATTTT; CDR3: CASRPNHGRGNQPQHF
size: few; V: TRBV6-9; J: TRBJ2-7; D: NA; DNA: TGTGCCACTACGACAGAAACCTACGAGCAGTACTTC; CDR3: CATTTETYEQYF
size: NA; V: TRBV4-1; J: TRBJ2-7; D: TRBD1; DNA: TGCGCCAGCAGCCCGGGACAGGGGATCAGGAGCTCCTACGAGCAGTACTTC; CDR3: CASSPGQGIRSSYEQYF
size: NA; V: TRBV5-4; J: TRBJ2-5; D: TRBD2; DNA: TGTGCCACCAATCCGGGGGGAAGGAGAGAGACCCAGTACTTC; CDR3: CATNPGGRRETQYF
size: NA; V: TRBV4-1; J: TRBJ2-1; D: NA; DNA: TGCGCCAACAGCCAAGTATCGGGACCCCACAATGAGCAGTTCTTC; CDR3: CANSQVSGPHNEQFF
size: NA; V: TRBV29-1; J: TRBJ2-1; D: TRBD2; DNA: TGCAGCATCGCGGGACTAGCGGAGGGCAATGAGCAGTTCTTC; CDR3: CSIAGLAEGNEQFF
size: once; V: TRBV11-2; J: TRBJ2-3; D: NA; DNA: TGTGCCAGCAGCTCTTGGTGTCGAGGGCTAGCACAAAATACGCAGTATTTT; CDR3: CASSSWCRGLAQNTQYF
size: NA; V: TRBV6-6; J: TRBJ1-6; D: TRBD1; DNA: TGTGCCAGCAGTTACTCTCGGGACAGGGGAGATTCACCCCTCCACTTT; CDR3: CASSYSRDRGDSPLHF
size: many; V: TRBV29-1; J: TRBJ2-1; D: TRBD2; DNA: TGCAGCGTTGAAGGGGGGCCTAGCGGGAGAACGAAGGAGCAGTTCTTC; CDR3: CSVEGGPSGRTKEQFF
size: NA; V: TRBV11-2; J: TRBJ2-1; D: NA; DNA: TGTGCCAGCAGCTTAGGCCTGGACATGGTGCAGTTCTTC; CDR3: CASSLGLDMVQFF
size: few; V: TRBV7-9; J: TRBJ1-5; D: NA; DNA: TGTGCCAGCAGCCTGGGGCCTCAGCCCCAGCATTTT; CDR3: CASSLGPQPQHF
size: NA; V: TRBV29-1; J: TRBJ2-2; D: TRBD2; DNA: TGCAGCGTTGAAACTAGCGTGCTGAACACCGGGGAGCTGTTTTTT; CDR3: CSVETSVLNTGELFF
size: NA; V: TRBV10-3; J: TRBJ2-1; D: TRBD2; DNA: TGTGCCACCCTAGCGGGAGCCCACAATGAGCAGTTCTTC; CDR3: CATLAGAHNEQFF
size: NA; V: TRBV7-2; J: TRBJ2-3; D: NA; DNA: TGTGCCAGCAGCTTAGGAAGGGGATTAGGCACAGATACGCAGTATTTT; CDR3: CASSLGRGLGTDTQYF
size: many; V: TRBV29-1; J: TRBJ2-1; D: TRBD2; DNA: TGCAGCGTTGAAGGGGGGTCTAGCGGGGGACCCTTTGTCAATGAGCAGTTCTTC; CDR3: CSVEGGSSGGPFVNEQFF
size: few; V: TRBV6-2/TRBV6-3; J: TRBJ2-1; D: TRBD2; DNA: TGTGCCAGCAGTTACGTTCGTCTAGCGGCGGACGAGCAGTTCTTC; CDR3: CASSYVRLAADEQFF
size: NA; V: TRBV6-1; J: TRBJ1-5; D: NA; DNA: TGTGCCAGCAGTGTTAACGGGTATAGCAATCAGCCCCAGCATTTT; CDR3: CASSVNGYSNQPQHF
size: NA; V: TRBV4-1; J: TRBJ1-6; D: TRBD1; DNA: TGCGCCAGCAGCCCACGACAGGGGAGTGGAAATTCACCCCTCCACTTT; CDR3: CASSPRQGSGNSPLHF
size: few; V: TRBV5-1; J: TRBJ2-5; D: NA; DNA: TGCGCCAGCAGCCCCGGAATCGGCGGCGAGGAGACCCAGTACTTC; CDR3: CASSPGIGGEETQYF
size: many; V: TRBV29-1; J: TRBJ2-1; D: NA; DNA: TGCAGCGTTACGCGGATGTGGGCGGAGGATGAGCAGTTCTTC; CDR3: CSVTRMWAEDEQFF
size: few; V: TRBV30; J: TRBJ1-3; D: NA; DNA: TGTGCCTGGAGTAAGACAGGCCGCTCTGGAAACACCATATATTTT; CDR3: CAWSKTGRSGNTIYF
size: many; V: TRBV11-2; J: TRBJ2-5; D: NA; DNA: TGTGCCAGCAGCTTAGAGATGGGCGCCGAGACCCAGTACTTC; CDR3: CASSLEMGAETQYF
size: many; V: TRBV11-2; J: TRBJ1-1; D: NA; DNA: TGTGCCAGCAGCTTGGCAGGGGCCATGAACACTGAAGCTTTCTTT; CDR3: CASSLAGAMNTEAFF
size: NA; V: TRBV11-2; J: TRBJ2-3; D: TRBD1; DNA: TGTGCCAGCAGCTTAGGTAGGCGACAGGGTACAGATACGCAGTATTTT; CDR3: CASSLGRRQGTDTQYF
size: NA; V: TRBV10-2; J: TRBJ2-2; D: NA; DNA: TGCGCCAGCAGAGACTGGGTCACGAACACCGGGGAGCTGTTTTTT; CDR3: CASRDWVTNTGELFF
size: many; V: TRBV30; J: TRBJ2-6; D: NA; DNA: TGTGCCTGGACGGACTCTGGGGCCAACGTCCTGACTTTC; CDR3: CAWTDSGANVLTF
size: NA; V: TRBV10-2; J: TRBJ1-5; D: NA; DNA: TGCGCCAGCAGGGACAGCCAGGATAGCAATCAGCCCCAGCATTTT; CDR3: CASRDSQDSNQPQHF
size: NA; V: TRBV6-6; J: TRBJ2-3; D: TRBD1; DNA: TGTGCCAGCAGATTGGGACAGGGGGAAACAGATACGCAGTATTTT; CDR3: CASRLGQGETDTQYF
size: NA; V: TRBV11-2; J: TRBJ2-1; D: TRBD2; DNA: TGTGCCAGCAGCCCCCTGAGGGGCGGGAGGGTCGAGGAGCAGTTCTTC; CDR3: CASSPLRGGRVEEQFF
size: NA; V: TRBV6-5; J: TRBJ1-4; D: NA; DNA: TGTGCCAGCAGACCTGGACACGGTAATGAAAGACTGTTTTTT; CDR3: CASRPGHGNERLFF
size: NA; V: TRBV4-2; J: TRBJ1-2; D: TRBD1; DNA: TGTGTCAGCAGCCAAGATCTGGACAGGGGTAACTATGGCTACACCTTC; CDR3: CVSSQDLDRGNYGYTF
size: NA; V: TRBV6-1; J: TRBJ2-3; D: TRBD1; DNA: TGTGCCACCTACTACGGGACAGCCACAGATACGCAGTATTTT; CDR3: CATYYGTATDTQYF
size: NA; V: TRBV12-3/TRBV12-4; J: TRBJ2-7; D: NA; DNA: TGTGCCAGCAGTTTGCCCTTGTACGAGCAGTACTTC; CDR3: CASSLPLYEQYF
size: NA; V: TRBV2; J: TRBJ1-1; D: NA; DNA: TGTGCCAGCGCTTCAACTCGAGGGAGTTCTGAAGCTTTCTTT; CDR3: CASASTRGSSEAFF
size: once; V: TRBV11-2; J: TRBJ2-3; D: NA; DNA: TGTACCAGCAGGTTAATGGGGGGAAGCGCAGATAGGCAGTATTTT; CDR3: CTSRLMGGSADRQYF
size: NA; V: TRBV6-6; J: TRBJ2-7; D: NA; DNA: TGTGCCAGCAGCCTCGAAGGGTCCCTCATCGAGCAGTACTTC; CDR3: CASSLEGSLIEQYF
size: NA; V: TRBV29-1; J: TRBJ2-1; D: TRBD1; DNA: TGCAGCGTTCAACTGCGGACAGGAAGGGGTGAGCAGTTCTTC; CDR3: CSVQLRTGRGEQFF
size: once; V: TRBV2; J: TRBJ2-3; D: NA; DNA: TGTGCCAGCAGTGAAGGGGGGGACAAAGATACGCAGTATTTT; CDR3: CASSEGGDKDTQYF
size: NA; V: TRBV29-1; J: TRBJ2-7; D: NA; DNA: TGCAGCGTTGAAGGTTTAGGCGGGACCCCCGGGGAGCAGTACTTC; CDR3: CSVEGLGGTPGEQYF
size: once; V: TRBV11-2; J: TRBJ2-5; D: TRBD1; DNA: TGTACCAGCAACGACGGACAGGGAATGGTCCAAGAGACCCAGTACTTC; CDR3: CTSNDGQGMVQETQYF
size: many; V: TRBV11-1; J: TRBJ1-1; D: NA; DNA: TGTGCCAGCAGCTTGACAGGAGGTGCTTTCTTT; CDR3: CASSLTGGAFF
size: NA; V: TRBV11-3; J: TRBJ2-3; D: NA; DNA: TGTGCCAGCACATGGGGTGAGGCAGATACGCAGTATTTT; CDR3: CASTWGEADTQYF
size: NA; V: TRBV5-1; J: TRBJ2-1; D: NA; DNA: TGCGCCAGCAGCTTGGAGCTCAATGAGCTGTTCTTC; CDR3: CASSLELNELFF
size: few; V: TRBV6-6; J: TRBJ2-5; D: TRBD1; DNA: TGTGCCAGCACCAAGGACAGGGGGCAAGAGACCCAGTACTTC; CDR3: CASTKDRGQETQYF